Presented here are 10 T cell receptor beta chains from one specimen sequenced in a study of cytomegalovirus exposure and HLA in healthy donors. Sequencing was performed with immunoSEQ multiplex PCR; in TCRdb, only in-frame clones are kept and a portion is missing. The sample records some 180,000 clones, about 89% being singletons. The source material was PBMCs. The receptors shown here come from a man younger than 45 in good health and CMV-seropositive.

This chain connects TRBV18 to TRBJ1-1; D call uncertain. V was shortened by 3 bases and J by 3 bases, with 11 bases between the two germline ends. Germline CDR1 is KGHSH and CDR2 is LQKENI. This CDR3 spans 14 amino acids. The DNA of the CDR3 is TGTGCCAGCTCACCGGGGTCTGGTGACACTGAAGCTTTCTTT. Its protein product is CASSPGSGDTEAFF. Combining the CDR3 with reference TRBV18 and TRBJ1-1 gives the whole variable domain NAGVMQNPRHLVRRRGQEARLRCSPMKGHSHVYWYRQLPEEGLKFMVYLQKENIIDESGMPKERFSAEFPKEGPSILRIQQVVRGDSAAYFCASSPGSGDTEAFFGQGTRLTVV.

The V and J genes are TRBV4-1 and TRBJ1-1; 9 bases map to TRBD1. V lost 11 bases to trimming and J lost 4 bases; unmatched junction nucleotides: 14. Germline CDR1 and CDR2: MGHRA and YSYEKL. The CDR3 length is 15 residues. CDR3 nucleotide sequence: TGCGCCTCAACCAGGACAGGGGACTCGGGCACTGAAGCTTTCTTT. It codes for CASTRTGDSGTEAFF.

The CDR3 protein is CASSPEDRASSNQPQHF. The DNA of the CDR3 is TGTGCCAGCAGCCCCGAAGACAGAGCCAGTAGCAATCAGCCCCAGCATTTT. The chain couples TRBV7-7 to TRBJ1-5; D is possibly TRBD1 (5 bases). This CDR3 comprises 17 residues. V was pared by 5 bases and J by 0 bases, with 17 bases between. Germline CDR1 and CDR2: SSHAT and FNYEAQ (reference sequence).

The chain couples TRBV19 to TRBJ1-5, with D unclear. This CDR3 has 15 residues. Germline-derived CDR1 and CDR2 are LNHDA and SQIVND (reference sequence). Trimming shortened V by 0 bases and J by 2 bases, and 8 bases separated the two germline ends. CDR3 sequence: CASSIDMSGNQPQHF. The CDR3, as DNA: TGTGCCAGTAGTATAGATATGAGTGGCAATCAGCCCCAGCATTTT. The full variable domain, with the rest looked up from reference TRBV19 and TRBJ1-5, is DGGITQSPKYLFRKEGQNVTLSCEQNLNHDAMYWYRQDPGQGLRLIYYSQIVNDFQKGDIAEGYSVSREKKESFPLTVTSAQKNPTAFYLCASSIDMSGNQPQHFGDGTRLSIL.

This clone was seen just once. The chain combines TRBV6-5 with TRBJ1-2; D may be TRBD1 (5 bases). The CDR3 consists of 14 residues. Trimming cost V 6 bases and J 4 bases, with 15 bases left between them. Germline-derived CDR1 and CDR2 are MNHEY and SVGAGI. The CDR3 nucleotides read TGTGCCAGCAGCGCCGGTCGGGGGACCTATGGCTACACCTTC. Its protein is CASSAGRGTYGYTF.

The V gene is TRBV5-6, the J gene TRBJ2-3, with 9 bases matching TRBD1. CDR3 length: 16 residues. V was clipped by 0 bases and J by 2 bases; unmatched bases: 4. CDR1 is SGHDT and CDR2 is YYEEEE in the germline V gene. CDR3 region: CASSLEGQGITDTQYF. In DNA form, the CDR3 reads TGTGCCAGCAGCTTGGAGGGACAGGGAATCACAGATACGCAGTATTTT.

The chain uses TRBV2 and TRBJ1-2; D is unresolved. V dropped 3 bases and J dropped 0 bases, with 2 bases sitting between them. The CDR3 totals 12 residues. CDR1 is SNHLY and CDR2 is FYNNEI in the germline V gene. The CDR3 is CASSDPNYGYTF. CDR3 nucleotide sequence: TGTGCCAGCAGTGACCCTAACTATGGCTACACCTTC.

This clone was observed once. The chain is built from TRBV4-3 and TRBJ1-1, with 9 bases aligning to TRBD1. Germline CDR1 reads LGHNA; CDR2 reads YSLEER. This CDR3 is 17 amino acids long. Trimming cost V 0 bases and J 0 bases; bases outside gene matches: 5. CDR3 DNA: TGCGCCAGCAGCCAAGATCCGGGGGACAGGGTGAACACTGAAGCTTTCTTT. As protein: CASSQDPGDRVNTEAFF.

The rearrangement uses TRBV6-5 and TRBJ1-2, with 9 positions matching TRBD1. V shed 7 bases, J shed 8 bases, and the junction held 8 bases outside the gene matches. The germline CDR1 and CDR2 sequences are MNHEY and SVGAGI. The CDR3 loop spans 13 amino acids. The CDR3 protein is CASTPTGGSGYTF. CDR3 nucleotides: TGTGCCAGCACACCTACAGGGGGCAGCGGCTACACCTTC.

V is TRBV10-3 and J is TRBJ1-1; D is undetermined. This CDR3 region has 12 residues. The V gene lost 0 bases and the J gene lost 4 bases, with 3 bases spanning the gap. The V gene's germline CDR1 is ENHRY and CDR2 SYGVKD. CDR3 nucleotides: TGTGCCATCAGTGAGTCCGGCACTGAAGCTTTCTTT. Protein: CAISESGTEAFF.